The T cell receptor (beta chain) under discussion was sequenced for a study of shared clonotypes between healthy human individuals. Study-level information: Per donor, CD8 memory used one plate, CD8 naive used two, CD4 memory used three and CD4 naive used three. Study-wide points: Unshared clonotypes carried lower generation probabilities than those common to all four donors.

Naive CD8 cells, CD45RO-negative and positively selected for CCR7, excluded terminally differentiated effector memory CD45RA+ cells. Each donor was a Caucasian adult residing in Nashville, Tennessee. The CDR3 totals 14 residues. Losses at the gene ends were 4 bases for V and 4 bases for J; bases not matched to a gene: 3. Germline CDR1 is MNHNS and CDR2 is SASEGT. Per the original data handling: Filtering was not the same, since immunoSEQ gave junction-only sequences without quality scores. Libraries were prepared by immunoSEQ multiplex PCR; TCRdb keeps only in-frame clonotypes and omits some of them. The V and J calls and the clone size are those of that table, but D and trimming were determined from the DNA. The sample contains about 2.1 million clones, 90% to 95% of which appear only once. Worth noting for this clone: The antigen is not known. Other DNA sequences in the same sample also yield this CDR3.

The TCR originated in a man aged 18 to 29 in good health. Some clones in this sample may be carry-over from other donors' samples. Sequenced input: naive CD8+ T cells from PBMCs. The V and J genes are TRBV6-1 and TRBJ1-1, with 10 positions matching TRBD1. The CDR3: CASSGDRGSTEAFF. The CDR3 DNA follows: TGTGCCAGCAGTGGGGACAGGGGTAGCACTGAAGCTTTCTTT.